Listed below are T cell receptor beta chains from one sample, sequenced in a study of cytomegalovirus exposure and HLA in healthy donors. TCRdb's table, derived via immunoSEQ multiplex PCR, lists solely in-frame clones and lacks some. The profile shows about 180,000 clones, 70% to 85% of them singletons. The sequencing sample was made of PBMCs. These receptors originate from a girl aged 2 to 9 in good health and CMV-seropositive. Each CDR3 is given with its conserved first and last residue. The order of the fields is V gene, CDR3 protein.

v_gene: TRBV30; CDR3aa: CAWSPLPRGRDGYTF
v_gene: TRBV6-1; CDR3aa: CASTNGGNTIYF
v_gene: TRBV15; CDR3aa: CATSRHTDRQETQYF
v_gene: TRBV25-1; CDR3aa: CASSTGGFEAFF
v_gene: TRBV9; CDR3aa: CASSVFGTGANYGYTF
v_gene: TRBV11-2; CDR3aa: CASSFQQGREQYF
v_gene: TRBV25-1; CDR3aa: CASSEGGTADYEQYF
v_gene: TRBV9; CDR3aa: CASSVGLAGGDTQYF
v_gene: TRBV10-2; CDR3aa: CASTVTDREGQPQHF
v_gene: TRBV5-4; CDR3aa: CASSLAGTGWAYGYTF
v_gene: TRBV5-1; CDR3aa: CASTQRTGDNEQFF
v_gene: TRBV16; CDR3aa: CASSQSWDSEQFF
v_gene: TRBV29-1; CDR3aa: CSVVTRLASYEQYF
v_gene: TRBV28; CDR3aa: CASSPGTGRREQFF
v_gene: TRBV5-1; CDR3aa: CASSFGNTLNTEAFF
v_gene: TRBV11-3; CDR3aa: CASSATSGNGGGELFF
v_gene: TRBV5-1; CDR3aa: CASRPAQGYGYTF
v_gene: TRBV29-1; CDR3aa: CSVEEPRGFMNTEAFF
v_gene: TRBV2; CDR3aa: CASRRSPRVEQYF
v_gene: TRBV30; CDR3aa: CGTSGSNEQFF
v_gene: TRBV11-3; CDR3aa: CASSPSGRETQYF
v_gene: TRBV7-6; CDR3aa: CASSLGYRGTNEKLFF
v_gene: TRBV2; CDR3aa: CASRTSGGGQYF
v_gene: TRBV5-1; CDR3aa: CASSLEEGTPQHF
v_gene: TRBV11-3; CDR3aa: CASSLGGQSYEQYF
v_gene: TRBV19; CDR3aa: CASSSQGSPTGYTF
v_gene: TRBV4-1; CDR3aa: CASSPTWAQREAFF
v_gene: TRBV10-3; CDR3aa: CAISYSGMNTEAFF
v_gene: TRBV12-5; CDR3aa: CASGLSRGPSGEQFF
v_gene: TRBV2; CDR3aa: CASSGTSGTADTQYF
v_gene: TRBV5-5; CDR3aa: CASSLSSSGPFF
v_gene: TRBV7-9; CDR3aa: CATARNKREWLNEQFF
v_gene: TRBV28; CDR3aa: CASRGGTSGANVLTF
v_gene: TRBV25-1; CDR3aa: CASSVTGGAGSEQYF
v_gene: TRBV28; CDR3aa: CASSPTGNTEAFF
v_gene: TRBV6-5; CDR3aa: CASIARTEVNTEAFF
v_gene: TRBV5-1; CDR3aa: CASSLAQGLQDTQYF
v_gene: TRBV27; CDR3aa: CASRREYEQFF
v_gene: TRBV23-1; CDR3aa: CASSAGGVPYNEQFF
v_gene: TRBV28; CDR3aa: CASRTGGSGTVYEQYF
v_gene: TRBV9; CDR3aa: CASSLATGLSYEQYF
v_gene: TRBV2; CDR3aa: CASARHRNTGELFF
v_gene: TRBV10-3; CDR3aa: CAIRKSGTSGSTDTQYF
v_gene: TRBV18; CDR3aa: CASSPPKGAATEAFF
v_gene: TRBV28; CDR3aa: CASSRASGIRVYEQYF
v_gene: TRBV9; CDR3aa: CASSVAGGRYGYTF
v_gene: TRBV5-1; CDR3aa: CASSPREANTEAFF
v_gene: TRBV11-3; CDR3aa: CASNSRELADYEQYF
v_gene: TRBV7-4; CDR3aa: CASPLKKDRGNSPLHF